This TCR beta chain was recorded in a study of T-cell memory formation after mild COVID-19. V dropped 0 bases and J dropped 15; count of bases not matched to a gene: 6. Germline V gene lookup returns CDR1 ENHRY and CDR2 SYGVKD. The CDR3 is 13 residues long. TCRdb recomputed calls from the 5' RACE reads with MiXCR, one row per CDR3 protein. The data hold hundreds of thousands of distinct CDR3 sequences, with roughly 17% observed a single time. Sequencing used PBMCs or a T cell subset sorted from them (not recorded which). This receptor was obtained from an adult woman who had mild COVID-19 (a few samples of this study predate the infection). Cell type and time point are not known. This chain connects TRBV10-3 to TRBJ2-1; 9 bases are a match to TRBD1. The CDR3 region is CAISESGQGRRFF. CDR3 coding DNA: TGTGCCATCAGTGAGTCTGGACAGGGGCGCCGGTTCTTC.